The TCR beta chain described here comes from a study of regulatory T cells in long-lasting Graves disease. Described time point: newly diagnosed GD, antithyroid drugs for less than 3 months. The authors made the TCR library using RNA they extracted from PBMCs. The TCR beta library used iRepertoire HTBI primers with Arm-PCR amplification of CDR3. From the multiplex PCR reads, TCRdb called clonotypes with MiXCR, one entry per CDR3 protein. The profile shows hundreds of thousands of distinct CDR3 sequences, 15% to 20% of them singletons. This clonotype appeared a few times. The same specimen was also included in a second study, on T cells in Graves' hyperthyroidism and ophthalmopathy. As that report states: Over 18 months, lack of ophthalmopathy progression marked Graves' hyperthyroidism as stable. These patients, aged 18 to 65, had recently diagnosed hyperthyroidism lasting under 2 months. The HTBI primer set was used in a first-round RT-PCR of the TCR CDR3.

The clonotype originates from a middle-aged woman with Graves disease. Specimen: peripheral blood mononuclear cells (PBMCs), collected at new diagnosis, from a patient treated with antithyroid drugs.

The CDR3 DNA sequence: TGTGCCAGTAGTACCCGTCGGAAGCCAGCCTACAATGAGCAGTTCTTC. It yields the protein CASSTRRKPAYNEQFF. The J gene is TRBJ2-1, the V gene TRBV19, with unresolved D. Trimming pared 4 bases from V and 2 bases from J, leaving 15 bases between. The CDR3 spans 16 residues. Germline lookup yields CDR1 LNHDA and CDR2 SQIVND (reference sequence).